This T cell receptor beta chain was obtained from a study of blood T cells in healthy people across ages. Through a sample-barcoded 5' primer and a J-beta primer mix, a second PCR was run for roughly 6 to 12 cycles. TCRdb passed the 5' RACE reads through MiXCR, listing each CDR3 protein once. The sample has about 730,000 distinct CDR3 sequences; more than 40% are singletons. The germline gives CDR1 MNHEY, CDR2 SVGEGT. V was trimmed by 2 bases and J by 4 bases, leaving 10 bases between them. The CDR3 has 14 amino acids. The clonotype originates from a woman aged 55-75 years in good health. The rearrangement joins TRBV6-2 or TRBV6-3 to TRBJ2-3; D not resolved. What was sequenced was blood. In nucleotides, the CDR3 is TGTGCCAGCAGTTACGCCGGGTCCGCAGATACGCAGTATTTT. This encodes CASSYAGSADTQYF.